These 8 T cell receptor beta chains originate from one sample sequenced in a study of cytomegalovirus exposure and HLA in healthy donors. The protocol was immunoSEQ multiplex PCR, while the TCRdb copy is restricted to in-frame clones and leaves out a portion. The sample yields some 69,000 clones, roughly 94% seen once. Sequences were obtained from PBMCs. The receptors stem from a man aged 18 to 30 in good health and CMV-seropositive.

This chain connects TRBV6-4 to TRBJ1-4, with TRBD1 matching 7 bases. The CDR3 contains 12 residues. The trim removed 8 bases at V and 6 bases at J, leaving 3 bases unmatched. Germline values: CDR1 MRHNA, CDR2 SNTAGT. CDR3 sequence reads: CASLTGDEKLFF. The CDR3, as DNA: TGTGCCAGCTTAACAGGGGATGAAAAACTGTTTTTT.

The chain links TRBV25-1 to TRBJ1-4, with 10 positions matching TRBD1. The length of the CDR3 is 15 residues. CDR1 is MGHDK, CDR2 SYGVNS, per germline. Germline trimming cut 7 bases from V and 5 bases from J; bases unmatched to any gene: 7. DNA for the CDR3: TGTGCCAGCACCGAACGGGGACAGGGGAATGAAAAACTGTTTTTT. Protein product: CASTERGQGNEKLFF.

Only a few counts were recorded for this clone. The chain uses TRBV28 and TRBJ2-2, with TRBD2 matching over 9 bases. The CDR3 has 14 residues. The germline V gene encodes CDR1 MDHEN and CDR2 SYDVKM. The V and J ends lost 4 bases and 8 bases, in that order; junction bases with no gene match: 5. The CDR3 region is CASSSPSGVGELFF. CDR3 coding DNA: TGTGCCAGCAGTTCCCCTAGCGGGGTGGGGGAGCTGTTTTTT.

V usage is TRBV4-2 and J usage is TRBJ2-1; D call uncertain. CDR1 is LGHNA and CDR2 is YNFKEQ in the germline V gene. This CDR3 is built from 15 residues. V lost 0 bases and J 3 bases, leaving 9 bases between the germline ends. The CDR3 spells CASSQDKASYNEQFF. The CDR3 DNA sequence: TGTGCCAGCAGCCAAGATAAGGCTAGCTACAATGAGCAGTTCTTC.

The chain uses TRBV2 and TRBJ1-1; D is ambiguous. V lost 3 bases to trimming and J lost 8 bases, with 7 bases between them. The CDR3 spans 11 residues. Germline V lookup: CDR1 SNHLY, CDR2 FYNNEI. As DNA, the CDR3 is TGTGCCAGCAGTGAGAGGCGGGAAGCTTTCTTT. It specifies CASSERREAFF.

In nucleotides, the CDR3 is TGTGCCAGCAGCTTGCGACAGGGCGCGGTCGTGGATGGCTACACCTTC. Translated: CASSLRQGAVVDGYTF. The chain combines TRBV7-2 with TRBJ1-2; 7 bases align to TRBD1. V was pared by 3 bases and J by 6 bases, with 13 bases of the junction left unmatched. CDR1 is SGHTA and CDR2 is FQGNSA in the germline V gene. The CDR3 spans 16 residues.

This clone showed up just once. CDR3 nucleotide sequence: TGTGCCAGCAGATTCGACAGGGCAAATGAGCAGTTCTTC. Translation: CASRFDRANEQFF. V usage is TRBV2 and J usage is TRBJ2-1, with TRBD1 identical over 7 bases. The CDR3 covers 13 residues. The J segment lost 7 bases and the V segment lost 6 bases, leaving 6 bases of the junction unmatched. CDR1 and CDR2 (germline): SNHLY, FYNNEI.

V usage is TRBV11-2 and J usage is TRBJ2-1; D uncertain. The CDR3 has 13 amino acids. Germline CDR1 is SGHAT and CDR2 is FQNNGV. V was shortened by 4 bases and J by 4 bases, with 8 bases between the two germline ends. DNA for the CDR3: TGTGCCAGCAGCTCTGGGCAGTACAATGAGCAGTTCTTC. Its protein is CASSSGQYNEQFF.